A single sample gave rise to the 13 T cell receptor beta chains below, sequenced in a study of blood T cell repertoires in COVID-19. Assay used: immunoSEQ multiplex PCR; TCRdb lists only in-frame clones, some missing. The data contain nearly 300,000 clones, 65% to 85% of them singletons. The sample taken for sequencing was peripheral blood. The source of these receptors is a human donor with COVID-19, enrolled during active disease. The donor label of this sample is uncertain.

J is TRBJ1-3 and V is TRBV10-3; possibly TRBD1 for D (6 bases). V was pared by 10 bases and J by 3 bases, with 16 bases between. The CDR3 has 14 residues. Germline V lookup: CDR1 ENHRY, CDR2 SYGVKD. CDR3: CATDRLGRGNTIYF. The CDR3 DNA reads TGTGCCACAGACAGGTTAGGTCGTGGAAACACCATATATTTT.

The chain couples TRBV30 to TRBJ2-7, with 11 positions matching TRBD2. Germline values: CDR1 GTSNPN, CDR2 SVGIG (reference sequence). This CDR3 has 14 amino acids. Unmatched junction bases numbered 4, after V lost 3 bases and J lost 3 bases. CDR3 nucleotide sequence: TGTGCCTGGAGCCAACTAGCGGGAGTCTACGAGCAGTACTTC. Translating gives CAWSQLAGVYEQYF.

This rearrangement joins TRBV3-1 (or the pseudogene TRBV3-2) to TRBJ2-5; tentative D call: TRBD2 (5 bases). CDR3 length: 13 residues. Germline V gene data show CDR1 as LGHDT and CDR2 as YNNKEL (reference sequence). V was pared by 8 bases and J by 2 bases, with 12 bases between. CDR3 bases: TGTGCCAGCGGGCGGCGAGGGCAAGAGACCCAGTACTTC. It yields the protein CASGRRGQETQYF.

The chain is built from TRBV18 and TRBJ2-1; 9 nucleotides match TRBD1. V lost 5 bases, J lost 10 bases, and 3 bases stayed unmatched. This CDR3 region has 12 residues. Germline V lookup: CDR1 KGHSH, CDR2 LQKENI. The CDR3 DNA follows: TGTGCCAGCTCAGGGGACAGGGTCGAGCAGTTCTTC. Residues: CASSGDRVEQFF.

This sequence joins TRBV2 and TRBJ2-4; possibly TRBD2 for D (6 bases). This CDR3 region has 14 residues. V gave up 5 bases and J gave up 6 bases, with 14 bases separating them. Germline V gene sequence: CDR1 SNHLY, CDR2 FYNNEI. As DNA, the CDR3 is TGTGCCAGCAGTTCGGAGGGCCTCCGAAACATTCAGTACTTC. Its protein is CASSSEGLRNIQYF.

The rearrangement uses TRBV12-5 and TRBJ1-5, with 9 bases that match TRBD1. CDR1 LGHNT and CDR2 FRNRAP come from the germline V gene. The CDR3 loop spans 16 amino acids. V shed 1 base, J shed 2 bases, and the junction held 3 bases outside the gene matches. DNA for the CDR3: TGTGCTAGTGGTTTGGGGGACAGGGTAGGCAATCAGCCCCAGCATTTT. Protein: CASGLGDRVGNQPQHF. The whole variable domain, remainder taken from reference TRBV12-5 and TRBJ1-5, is DARVTQTPRHKVTEMGQEVTMRCQPILGHNTVFWYRQTMMQGLELLAYFRNRAPLDDSGMPKDRFSAEMPDATLATLKIQPSEPRDSAVYFCASGLGDRVGNQPQHFGDGTRLSIL.

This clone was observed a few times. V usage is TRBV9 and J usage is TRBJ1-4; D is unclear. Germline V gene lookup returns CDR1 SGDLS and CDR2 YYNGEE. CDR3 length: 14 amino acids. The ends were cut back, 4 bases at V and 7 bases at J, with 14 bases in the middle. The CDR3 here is CASSITAYGEKLFF. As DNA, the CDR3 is TGTGCCAGCAGCATTACAGCTTACGGTGAAAAACTGTTTTTT.

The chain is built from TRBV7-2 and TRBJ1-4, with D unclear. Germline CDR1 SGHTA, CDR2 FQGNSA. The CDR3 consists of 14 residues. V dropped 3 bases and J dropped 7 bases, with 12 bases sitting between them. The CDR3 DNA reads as TGTGCCAGCAGCTTGGATTCCCGGGTTGAAAAACTGTTTTTT. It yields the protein CASSLDSRVEKLFF.

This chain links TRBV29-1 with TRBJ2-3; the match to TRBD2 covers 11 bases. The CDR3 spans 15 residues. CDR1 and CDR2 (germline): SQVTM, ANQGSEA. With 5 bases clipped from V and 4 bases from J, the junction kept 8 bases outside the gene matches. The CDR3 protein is CSVSRTSGSPDTQYF. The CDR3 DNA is TGCAGCGTTTCCAGGACTAGCGGGTCGCCAGATACGCAGTATTTT.

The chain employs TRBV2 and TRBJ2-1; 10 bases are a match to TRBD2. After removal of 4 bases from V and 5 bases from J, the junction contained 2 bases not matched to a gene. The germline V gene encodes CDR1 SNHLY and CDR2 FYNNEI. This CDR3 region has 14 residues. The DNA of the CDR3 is TGTGCCAGCAGTGGACTAGCGGGCCACAATGAGCAGTTCTTC. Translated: CASSGLAGHNEQFF.

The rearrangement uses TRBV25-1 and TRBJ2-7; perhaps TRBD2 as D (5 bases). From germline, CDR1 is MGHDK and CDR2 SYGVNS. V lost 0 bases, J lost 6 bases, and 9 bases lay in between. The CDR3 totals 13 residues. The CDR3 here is CASSEYGVGEQYF. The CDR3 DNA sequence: TGTGCCAGCAGTGAATACGGGGTCGGCGAGCAGTACTTC.

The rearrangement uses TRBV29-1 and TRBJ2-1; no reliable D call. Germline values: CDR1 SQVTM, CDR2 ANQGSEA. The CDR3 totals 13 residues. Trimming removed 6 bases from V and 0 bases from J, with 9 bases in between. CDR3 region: CSVTAASYNEQFF. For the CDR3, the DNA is TGCAGCGTCACAGCAGCCTCCTACAATGAGCAGTTCTTC.

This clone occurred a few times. CDR3 nucleotide sequence: TGTGCCAGCAGCAGGACAGGGAACTATGGCTACACCTTC. It specifies CASSRTGNYGYTF. The gene calls are TRBV7-3 and TRBJ1-2; 8 bases line up with TRBD1. The ends lost 5 bases at V and 2 bases at J; junction bases unmatched: 1. Germline CDR1 reads SGHTA; CDR2 reads FQGTGA. The CDR3 sequence is 13 residues long.